Listed below are T cell receptor beta chains from one sample, sequenced in a study of T cell repertoires in cytomegalovirus infection. One entry per CDR3 protein results from TCRdb running MiXCR on the reads. The table shows about 180,000 distinct CDR3 sequences, with 15% to 20% occurring only once. Sequencing was performed on CD8+ T cells from PBMCs. Receptor source: a human donor in good health (CMV status not recorded). Some clones in this sample may be carry-over from other donors' samples. Both conserved end residues are part of each CDR3. The order of the fields is CDR3 DNA, CDR3 protein, D gene, J gene, clone size, V gene. A D gene is named only where the DNA matches it firmly. Where a row states a size, it is once, few, many or the class of an expanded clone; other rows omit it.

cdr3_nt: TGTGCCAGTAATTTTGGAGGGGTCAATGAGCAGTTCTTC; cdr3_aa: CASNFGGVNEQFF; d_call: NA; j_call: TRBJ2-1; clone_size: once; v_call: TRBV19
cdr3_nt: TGTGCCAGCAGTTACCCAGGGAATTCCTACGAGCAGTACTTC; cdr3_aa: CASSYPGNSYEQYF; d_call: NA; j_call: TRBJ2-7; clone_size: NA; v_call: TRBV6-2/TRBV6-3
cdr3_nt: TGTGCCAGCAACCCTGCCCAGGGAGGTTTAACTGAAGCTTTCTTT; cdr3_aa: CASNPAQGGLTEAFF; d_call: NA; j_call: TRBJ1-1; clone_size: few; v_call: TRBV7-2
cdr3_nt: TGTGCCAGCAGTTCCGGGGCAGGGGGCAAGTATGGCTACACCTTC; cdr3_aa: CASSSGAGGKYGYTF; d_call: TRBD1; j_call: TRBJ1-2; clone_size: NA; v_call: TRBV25-1
cdr3_nt: TGCAGCGTTGAAGATCCTCACAGGGGGGAGCAGTACTTC; cdr3_aa: CSVEDPHRGEQYF; d_call: TRBD1; j_call: TRBJ2-7; clone_size: NA; v_call: TRBV29-1
cdr3_nt: TGTGCCAGCAGCCCCCGGGCTGCCAGAGATACGCAGTATTTT; cdr3_aa: CASSPRAARDTQYF; d_call: NA; j_call: TRBJ2-3; clone_size: NA; v_call: TRBV7-9
cdr3_nt: TGTGCCAGCACACCGGGACAGGGCACCTACGAGCAGTACTTC; cdr3_aa: CASTPGQGTYEQYF; d_call: TRBD1; j_call: TRBJ2-7; clone_size: NA; v_call: TRBV27
cdr3_nt: TGTGCCAGCAACCCAAGCGGGGAGCTTTACAATGAGCAGTTCTTC; cdr3_aa: CASNPSGELYNEQFF; d_call: TRBD2; j_call: TRBJ2-1; clone_size: NA; v_call: TRBV6-2/TRBV6-3
cdr3_nt: TGTGCCAGCAGTGTTACTTGGAACACTGAAGCTTTCTTT; cdr3_aa: CASSVTWNTEAFF; d_call: NA; j_call: TRBJ1-1; clone_size: once; v_call: TRBV6-2/TRBV6-3
cdr3_nt: TGCAGCGTCCACTCCGCCAGGGACCGGGGGTATGGCTACACCTTC; cdr3_aa: CSVHSARDRGYGYTF; d_call: NA; j_call: TRBJ1-2; clone_size: NA; v_call: TRBV29-1
cdr3_nt: TGTGCCAGCAGCTTTAGCGGGGCAGGGACCTACAATGAGCAGTTCTTC; cdr3_aa: CASSFSGAGTYNEQFF; d_call: TRBD2; j_call: TRBJ2-1; clone_size: few; v_call: TRBV7-8
cdr3_nt: TGTGCCAGCAGTGACCTCCTACAGGGTTCGGTGGATGAGCAGTTCTTC; cdr3_aa: CASSDLLQGSVDEQFF; d_call: NA; j_call: TRBJ2-1; clone_size: NA; v_call: TRBV2
cdr3_nt: TGTGCCAGCAGCTTAGAGGGGACCTACGAGCAGTACTTC; cdr3_aa: CASSLEGTYEQYF; d_call: NA; j_call: TRBJ2-7; clone_size: many; v_call: TRBV7-2
cdr3_nt: TGTGCCAGCAGCTGGGTGGAGGACCCCGGATCAGGGCAGTACTTC; cdr3_aa: CASSWVEDPGSGQYF; d_call: NA; j_call: TRBJ2-7; clone_size: many; v_call: TRBV5-4
cdr3_nt: TGTGCCAGCAGCCCTCGACTAGCGGGGGGCCACAATGAGCAGTTCTTC; cdr3_aa: CASSPRLAGGHNEQFF; d_call: TRBD2; j_call: TRBJ2-1; clone_size: few; v_call: TRBV11-2
cdr3_nt: TGTGCCAGTAGTAATGACATCCGGTTCGAGGGAGAAAAACTGTTTTTT; cdr3_aa: CASSNDIRFEGEKLFF; d_call: NA; j_call: TRBJ1-4; clone_size: few; v_call: TRBV19
cdr3_nt: TGTGCCAGCAGCTCCGCCGTGGGGGATTGGACAGATACGCAGTATTTT; cdr3_aa: CASSSAVGDWTDTQYF; d_call: NA; j_call: TRBJ2-3; clone_size: NA; v_call: TRBV7-6
cdr3_nt: TGTGCCAGCAGCCAGAGTGCACAGGGTACAGTCAGCAATCAGCCCCAGCATTTT; cdr3_aa: CASSQSAQGTVSNQPQHF; d_call: NA; j_call: TRBJ1-5; clone_size: NA; v_call: TRBV28
cdr3_nt: TGTGCCAGCAGCTTACCCGCGGACACGTCTAGCACAGATACGCAGTATTTT; cdr3_aa: CASSLPADTSSTDTQYF; d_call: NA; j_call: TRBJ2-3; clone_size: NA; v_call: TRBV7-8
cdr3_nt: TGTGCCGATTCGCGGGGGCCCTACTCCTACGAGCAGTACTTC; cdr3_aa: CADSRGPYSYEQYF; d_call: NA; j_call: TRBJ2-7; clone_size: few; v_call: TRBV11-2
cdr3_nt: TGTGCCAGCAGTCCATACAGGGGGACTAACTATGGCTACACCTTC; cdr3_aa: CASSPYRGTNYGYTF; d_call: TRBD1; j_call: TRBJ1-2; clone_size: NA; v_call: TRBV27
cdr3_nt: TGCAGTGCGCGTCTCCGGGAGGATCCCGACTATGGCTACACCTTC; cdr3_aa: CSARLREDPDYGYTF; d_call: NA; j_call: TRBJ1-2; clone_size: NA; v_call: TRBV20-1